This T cell receptor beta chain was captured by sequencing in a study of cytomegalovirus exposure and HLA in healthy donors. Study details: In a later analysis, the roughly 110 validation repertoires were reported to have used the same platform as the 600 to 700 first-cohort repertoires.

As concerns this clone: What it recognizes is unknown.

Profiling relied on immunoSEQ multiplex PCR, and the TCRdb table lists in-frame clones only, not all of them. The table shows some 250,000 clones, with around 90% occurring only once. Study-level results: A list of approximately 160 TCR beta chains associated with cytomegalovirus was given. Researchers reported that a few CMV-associated chains were confirmed in vitro as CMV antigen-specific. Published work reported that the classifier diagnosed cytomegalovirus status with high specificity and sensitivity.

The length of the CDR3 is 17 residues. V was pared by 1 base and J by 3 bases, with 8 bases of the junction left unmatched. CDR1 and CDR2 (germline): LGHNA, YSLEER. The sequenced sample consisted of PBMCs. This rearrangement joins TRBV4-3 to TRBJ2-3; TRBD2 aligns across 9 bases. The receptor was derived from a woman aged 18 to 35 in good health and CMV-seronegative. The CDR3 coding sequence is TGCGCCAGCAGCCAAGGAGCTAGCGGGGCTGGAACAGATACGCAGTATTTT. It codes for CASSQGASGAGTDTQYF.